Only one count was recorded for the clone carrying this T cell receptor beta chain. One junction end disagrees with the germline gene, perhaps due to a read error. The data are from a study of T cell changes during pregnancy in multiple sclerosis. Assay used: immunoSEQ multiplex PCR; TCRdb lists only in-frame clones, some missing. The sample yields 85,000 to 120,000 clones, 92% seen once. This CDR3 contains 15 residues. CDR1 is ENHRY, CDR2 SYGVKD, per germline. The sequencing used peripheral blood, collected after pregnancy. The source is a female donor with multiple sclerosis, enrolled in a pregnancy study. The chain uses TRBV10-3 and TRBJ2-5; 9 bases fit TRBD1. The CDR3 region has the DNA TGTGCCACCAGTGGTGGAGGACAGGGGCAAGAGACCCAGTACTTC. It encodes CATSGGGQGQETQYF.